This record looks at one T cell receptor (beta chain) sequence and its context. Germline V lookup: CDR1 MNHEY, CDR2 SMNVEV (reference sequence). The length of the CDR3 is 16 residues. The ends lost 5 bases at V and 7 bases at J; junction bases unmatched: 12. This specimen belongs to a study of blood T cell repertoires in COVID-19. Overall study context: The analysed material was cDNA or gDNA that came from T cells, B-cell-depleted T cells, or PBMCs.

TCRdb's table, derived via immunoSEQ multiplex PCR, lists solely in-frame clones and lacks some. The sample has around 250,000 clones, 70% to 90% seen once; the top ten hold under 2.5%. The sequenced sample was PBMCs or T cells enriched from blood (not recorded which). The TCR sequence derives from a woman between 45 and 65 years old who had recovered from COVID-19. This chain connects TRBV27 to TRBJ2-2; 8 bases agree with TRBD2. This CDR3 reads CASSPTSGSNHGELFF. The CDR3 coding sequence is TGTGCCAGCAGTCCGACAAGCGGGAGTAATCACGGGGAGCTGTTTTTT.